The source of this TCR beta chain is a study of shared clonotypes between healthy human individuals. Remarks on this clone: The identical CDR3 is also encoded by other nucleotide sequences in the sample.

CDR1 and CDR2 from the germline V gene are MNHEY and SVGAGI. Trimming removed 4 bases from V and 4 bases from J; junction bases left unmatched: 7. This CDR3 has 14 amino acids. Every immunoSEQ plate was one replicate of a subset's evenly spread DNA. The table came from immunoSEQ multiplex PCR; TCRdb's copy has only in-frame clones and leaves some out. The top ten clones hold roughly 52% of a sample with approximately 92,000 clones, 60% to 75% of them seen once. The rearrangement links TRBV6-5 to TRBJ2-7, with 7 bases identical to TRBD2. Sequencing was performed on memory CD8+ T cells sorted from blood. The sample's subset: CD45RO+ cells pooled with CCR7-negative TemRA cells. The sequence derives from a man under 40 in good health. Here the CDR3 DNA reads TGTGCCAGCAGTTTGGGCACGGGGGGTTACGAGCAGTACTTC. Its translation is CASSLGTGGYEQYF.